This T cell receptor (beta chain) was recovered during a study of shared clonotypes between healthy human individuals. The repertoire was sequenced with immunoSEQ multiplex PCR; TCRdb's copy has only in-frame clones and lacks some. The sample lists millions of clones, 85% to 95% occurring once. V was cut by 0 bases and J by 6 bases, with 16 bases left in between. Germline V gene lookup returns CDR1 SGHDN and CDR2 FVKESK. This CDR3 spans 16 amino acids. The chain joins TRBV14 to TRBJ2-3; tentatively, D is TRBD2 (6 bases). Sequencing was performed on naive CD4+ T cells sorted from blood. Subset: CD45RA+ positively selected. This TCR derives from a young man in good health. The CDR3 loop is CASSQDHGGGRDTQYF. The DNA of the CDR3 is TGTGCCAGCAGCCAAGATCACGGTGGAGGGCGGGATACGCAGTATTTT.